A selection of T cell receptor beta chains follows, all from one sample in a study of Ad26.COV2.S vaccination and SARS-CoV-2 variants. The assay was immunoSEQ multiplex PCR, and TCRdb's table has in-frame clones only and misses some. The sample lists 430,000 or so clones, about 88% occurring once. The sample in question was peripheral blood, obtained in a trial of Ad26.COV2.S vaccine versus placebo. The origin of the receptors is a person aged 18 to 65 who received the Ad26.COV2.S COVID-19 vaccine or a placebo. CDR3s include the opening cysteine and the closing phenylalanine or tryptophan.

TRBV6-6,TRBJ1-1,CASSSSRAGNTEAFF
TRBV4-3,TRBJ2-2,CASSQYRVAGELFF
TRBV10-3,TRBJ2-7,CATRGTGVSYEQYF
TRBV25-1,TRBJ1-3,CASKENGAGNTIYF
TRBV7-3,TRBJ2-1,CASSLRGGQGWNEQFF
TRBV18,TRBJ2-3,CASSPSRADTQYF
TRBV19,TRBJ1-5,CASRAGQISNQPQHF
TRBV4-3,TRBJ1-5,CASSQEVRQPNQPQHF
TRBV4-2,TRBJ1-5,CASSQDSKGEDQPQHF
TRBV3-1/TRBV3-2,TRBJ2-1,CASSPAGRAGGHEQFF
TRBV7-9,TRBJ2-2,CASRGRELFF
TRBV6-6,TRBJ1-1,CASSPPGYVGLTKAFF
TRBV6-5,TRBJ1-2,CASSYSAGTGYYGYTF
TRBV7-8,TRBJ2-7,CASSNYGPAGEQYF
TRBV7-9,TRBJ1-1,CATLRGNTEAFF